The 29 T cell receptor beta chains below all came from one sample that was sequenced in a study of T cell clones after liver transplantation. The protocol was immunoSEQ multiplex PCR, while the TCRdb copy is restricted to in-frame clones and leaves out a portion. The sample gives about 68,000 clones, about 91% of which show up once; 0.85% to 1% is in the top ten. This sample comprised CD4+ T cells from blood, obtained about 27 months after liver transplant. The receptors come from a human patient who received a liver transplant. The graft donor may have contributed some T cells.

The chain joins TRBV19 to TRBJ1-5; D gene unclear. With 5 bases removed from V and 1 base from J, the gap between germline ends came to 18 bases. The CDR3 contains 17 residues. Germline CDR1 LNHDA, CDR2 SQIVND (reference sequence). The CDR3 DNA reads as TGTGCCAGTAGTCCCGCGAGGGCCCCGGGGAGCAATCAGCCCCAGCATTTT. This translates into CASSPARAPGSNQPQHF.

This clone was seen just once. The CDR3, as DNA: TGTGCCAGCGGCAGGGGATTGGGTACTGAAGCTTTCTTT. This codes for CASGRGLGTEAFF. The V call is TRBV28, the J call TRBJ1-1, with D possibly being TRBD1 (6 bases). CDR3 length equals 13 residues. The V and J ends lost 8 bases and 5 bases respectively, with 15 bases between them. Germline V gene sequence: CDR1 MDHEN, CDR2 SYDVKM. Complete variable domain (other parts from reference TRBV28 and TRBJ1-1): DVKVTQSSRYLVKRTGEKVFLECVQDMDHENMFWYRQDPGLGLRLIYFSYDVKMKEKGDIPEGYSVSREKKERFSLILESASTNQTSMYLCASGRGLGTEAFFGQGTRLTVV.

V gene TRBV28 combines with J gene TRBJ2-4; no clear D gene. Trimming left V 3 bases short and J 5 bases short, with 5 bases between. This CDR3 contains 12 residues. From germline, CDR1 is MDHEN and CDR2 SYDVKM. The CDR3 coding sequence is TGTGCCAGCAGTTTTTTTGAAAACATTCAGTACTTC. Translated, it gives CASSFFENIQYF.

The chain uses TRBV7-2 and TRBJ2-5, with 8 bases identical to TRBD2. In germline, CDR1 is SGHTA, CDR2 FQGNSA. CDR3 size: 14 residues. J was trimmed by 5 bases and V by 5 bases; bases with no gene match: 7. Here the CDR3 reads CASSTWTSRETQYF. CDR3 DNA sequence: TGTGCCAGCAGCACCTGGACTAGCAGGGAGACCCAGTACTTC.

This clone was detected only once. The chain joins TRBV6-5 to TRBJ1-2, with 10 bases that match TRBD1. Germline V CDR1 and CDR2: MNHEY, SVGAGI. The length of the CDR3 is 14 residues. Losses at the gene ends were 5 bases for V and 7 bases for J; bases not matched to a gene: 7. The CDR3 region has the DNA TGTGCCAGCAGTGCGGGACAGGGGTGGGGTGGCTACACCTTC. Its protein product is CASSAGQGWGGYTF.

The V gene is TRBV4-2, the J gene TRBJ2-2, with TRBD2 identical over 8 bases. Trimming removed 4 bases from V and 1 base from J; junction bases left unmatched: 8. CDR3 length: 17 amino acids. The germline V gene has CDR1 LGHNA and CDR2 YNFKEQ. CDR3 region: CASSPSRAGENTGELFF. The CDR3 region has the DNA TGTGCCAGCAGCCCATCCCGAGCGGGAGAGAACACCGGGGAGCTGTTTTTT.

For the CDR3, the DNA is TGTGCCAGCAAGAGGGGCCTGGCAGCGGAGAGTACCGGGGAGCTGTTTTTT. It specifies CASKRGLAAESTGELFF. The rearrangement uses TRBV5-4 and TRBJ2-2, with D possibly called TRBD1 or TRBD2 (5 bases each). Deletions cut 6 bases from V and 5 bases from J, with 23 bases between. Per germline, CDR1 SGHNT and CDR2 YYREEE (reference sequence). The CDR3 totals 17 residues.

The chain links TRBV7-2 to TRBJ2-3; D gene unclear. CDR1 is SGHTA, CDR2 FQGNSA, per germline. The CDR3 runs 15 residues. Between the trimmed V and J ends, which lost 1 base and 4 bases, there was a span of 12 bases. CDR3 coding DNA: TGTGCCAGCAGCTTAGTGTCGGGTTTGCCAGATACGCAGTATTTT. The encoded protein is CASSLVSGLPDTQYF.

The chain combines TRBV18 with TRBJ2-7; 8 nucleotides align to TRBD2. CDR3 length: 14 amino acids. Germline assignment: CDR1 KGHSH and CDR2 LQKENI. Trimming took 4 bases from V and 0 from J; bases not matched to a gene: 2. CDR3 loop: CASSRSGVSYEQYF. DNA of the CDR3: TGTGCCAGCTCACGTAGCGGGGTCTCCTACGAGCAGTACTTC.

The J gene is TRBJ2-1, the V gene TRBV18, with D possibly TRBD2 on 6 matching bases. Germline CDR1 KGHSH, CDR2 LQKENI. The CDR3 runs 14 residues. V was clipped by 0 bases and J by 10 bases, with 13 bases between them. The CDR3 loop reads CASSPPSGRLEQFF. The CDR3 DNA is TGTGCCAGCTCACCACCGAGCGGGCGGCTGGAGCAGTTCTTC.

The J gene is TRBJ1-2, the V gene TRBV7-9; TRBD1 agrees at 7 bases. Germline CDR1 and CDR2: SEHNR and FQNEAQ (reference sequence). CDR3 size: 14 residues. The trim removed 5 bases at V and 2 bases at J, leaving 5 bases unmatched. DNA of the CDR3: TGTGCCAGCAGCCCTGGACAGGTCAACTATGGCTACACCTTC. Translated: CASSPGQVNYGYTF.

The rearrangement links TRBV5-8 to TRBJ1-5; D might be TRBD1 (5 bases). The CDR3 is 14 residues long. Germline V gene lookup returns CDR1 SGHTS and CDR2 YDEGEE. With 5 bases removed from V and 0 bases from J, the gap between germline ends came to 9 bases. The CDR3 loop reads CASRQVNSNQPQHF. The CDR3, as DNA: TGTGCCAGCAGACAGGTGAATAGCAATCAGCCCCAGCATTTT.

The V gene is TRBV6-1, the J gene TRBJ1-2; 9 bases match TRBD1. The ends lost 11 bases at V and 4 bases at J; junction bases unmatched: 11. The CDR3 extends over 14 amino acids. In germline, CDR1 is MNHNS, CDR2 SASEGT. CDR3 amino acids: CAGETGGAGYGYTF. CDR3 DNA sequence: TGTGCCGGCGAAACAGGGGGCGCGGGCTATGGCTACACCTTC.

The CDR3 DNA sequence: TGCGCCAGCAGCCCCCCCCGGGCGGGAGGGACAGATACGCAGTATTTT. The encoded protein is CASSPPRAGGTDTQYF. This chain links TRBV5-1 with TRBJ2-3; 9 bases agree with TRBD2. V was clipped by 4 bases and J by 3 bases; unmatched bases: 9. This CDR3 comprises 16 residues. The germline V gene encodes CDR1 SGHRS and CDR2 YFSETQ.

The V gene is TRBV27, the J gene TRBJ2-7, with 7 positions matching TRBD1. Per the germline V gene, CDR1 is MNHEY and CDR2 is SMNVEV (reference sequence). Trimming at V came to 5 bases and at J to 5 bases, leaving 6 bases not matched to a gene. CDR3 size: 13 residues. The CDR3 bases are TGTGCCAGCAGTCGGCAGGGGGATAACGAGCAGTACTTC. Translation: CASSRQGDNEQYF.

The chain employs TRBV9 and TRBJ2-5; no clear D. This CDR3 region has 14 residues. Germline V lookup: CDR1 SGDLS, CDR2 YYNGEE. The V end lost 4 bases, the J end lost 2 bases, and 12 bases lay between the germline ends. CDR3 nucleotide sequence: TGTGCCAGCAGCCCCCTCGGAGTTCAAGAGACCCAGTACTTC. Protein product: CASSPLGVQETQYF.

In regard to this clone: The same CDR3 also results from other DNA sequences found in this sample. V and J are TRBV5-1 and TRBJ2-1; 13 positions agree with TRBD2. Germline V lookup: CDR1 SGHRS, CDR2 YFSETQ. The CDR3 length is 16 residues. The V and J ends lost 0 bases and 5 bases, in that order; junction bases with no gene match: 2. The CDR3 DNA is TGCGCCAGCAGCTTGGGGACTAGCGGGGGCAACAATGAGCAGTTCTTC. Amino acids: CASSLGTSGGNNEQFF.

This clone came up a few times. The genes are TRBV5-1 and TRBJ2-3, with D hard to call. The CDR3 totals 12 residues. Trimming removed 0 bases from V and 2 bases from J, with 1 base in between. CDR1 SGHRS and CDR2 YFSETQ come from the germline V gene. The CDR3 loop reads CASSLVTDTQYF. The CDR3 DNA follows: TGCGCCAGCAGCTTGGTCACAGATACGCAGTATTTT. Drawing the rest from reference TRBV5-1 and TRBJ2-3, the complete variable domain is KAGVTQTPRYLIKTRGQQVTLSCSPISGHRSVSWYQQTPGQGLQFLFEYFSETQRNKGNFPGRFSGRQFSNSRSEMNVSTLELGDSALYLCASSLVTDTQYFGPGTRLTVL.

The CDR3 sequence: CASSLGTGQETQYF. DNA for the CDR3: TGCGCCAGCAGCTTGGGGACGGGACAAGAGACCCAGTACTTC. The rearrangement uses TRBV5-1 and TRBJ2-5; TRBD2 might be the D (5 bases). Germline CDR1 is SGHRS and CDR2 is YFSETQ. The length of the CDR3 is 14 residues. The V end was cut by 0 bases, the J end by 2 bases, with 8 bases between.

The count of this clone is one. The same CDR3 can be traced to other DNA sequences in this sample. The chain uses TRBV7-2 and TRBJ2-3; either TRBD1 or TRBD2 may supply D (6 bases each). Trimming cost V 2 bases and J 9 bases, with 12 bases left between them. This CDR3 has 13 residues. Germline lookup yields CDR1 SGHTA and CDR2 FQGNSA. The CDR3: CASSLTRGRTQYF. CDR3 nucleotide sequence: TGTGCCAGCAGCTTAACGAGGGGGAGGACGCAGTATTTT.

The genes are TRBV5-4 and TRBJ1-2; no firm D call. Germline CDR1 SGHNT, CDR2 YYREEE (reference sequence). V was shortened by 4 bases and J by 4 bases, with 11 bases between the two germline ends. This CDR3 has 13 residues. CDR3 region: CASSQDGFYGYTF. The DNA of the CDR3 is TGTGCCAGCAGCCAAGACGGATTCTATGGCTACACCTTC.

V is TRBV18 and J is TRBJ1-1; D uncertain. This CDR3 contains 13 residues. V was cut by 6 bases and J by 0 bases, with 8 bases left in between. Per the germline V gene, CDR1 is KGHSH and CDR2 is LQKENI. DNA for the CDR3: TGTGCCAGCTCGGAGGGCCTGAACACTGAAGCTTTCTTT. It yields the protein CASSEGLNTEAFF.

The chain recombines TRBV7-9 with TRBJ2-3, with a weak D call TRBD2 (6 bases). V shed 5 bases and J shed 0 bases, with 15 bases lying between them. Germline values: CDR1 SEHNR, CDR2 FQNEAQ (reference sequence). The CDR3 has 16 residues. CDR3 loop: CASSPKRAESTDTQYF. As DNA, the CDR3 is TGTGCCAGCAGCCCTAAGCGGGCCGAGAGCACAGATACGCAGTATTTT.

The J gene is TRBJ2-5, the V gene TRBV19; TRBD2 matches 14 bases. Germline V gives CDR1 LNHDA, CDR2 SQIVND (reference sequence). With 4 bases clipped from V and 2 bases from J, the junction kept 6 bases outside the gene matches. This CDR3 region has 17 residues. This chain's CDR3 is CASSKGLAGVKQETQYF. In nucleotides, the CDR3 is TGTGCCAGTAGTAAGGGACTAGCGGGAGTTAAACAAGAGACCCAGTACTTC.

The CDR3 loop reads CASREQVLAEAFF. In nucleotides, the CDR3 is TGTGCCAGCAGAGAACAGGTTCTCGCTGAAGCTTTCTTT. This chain uses TRBV2 with TRBJ1-1; TRBD1 might be the D (5 bases). V gave up 6 bases and J gave up 6 bases, with 14 bases separating them. CDR1 SNHLY and CDR2 FYNNEI come from the germline V gene. This CDR3 has 13 residues.

This chain uses TRBV7-2 with TRBJ2-3; D may correspond to TRBD1 or TRBD2 (5 bases each). The germline gives CDR1 SGHTA, CDR2 FQGNSA. The CDR3 has 16 residues. V shed 5 bases and J shed 0 bases, with 15 bases lying between them. CDR3 residues: CASSPRYGGSTDTQYF. The DNA of the CDR3 is TGTGCCAGCAGCCCGCGCTATGGGGGAAGCACAGATACGCAGTATTTT.

The chain links TRBV28 to TRBJ2-5, with D perhaps matching TRBD2 (6 bases). The CDR3 is made up of 15 amino acids. Germline CDR1 and CDR2: MDHEN and SYDVKM. Trimming pared 6 bases from V and 5 bases from J, leaving 19 bases between. The CDR3 is CASSSYSGTRETQYF. The CDR3 DNA follows: TGTGCCAGCAGCTCATATAGCGGAACTAGGGAGACCCAGTACTTC.

V usage is TRBV6-5 and J usage is TRBJ2-3; 11 bases line up with TRBD2. The CDR3 totals 15 residues. The ends lost 6 bases at V and 4 bases at J; junction bases unmatched: 6. Germline CDR1 reads MNHEY; CDR2 reads SVGAGI. The CDR3: CASRISGRAADTQYF. The CDR3 coding sequence is TGTGCCAGCAGGATTAGCGGGAGGGCCGCAGATACGCAGTATTTT.

The chain has TRBV7-6 and TRBJ2-3, with unresolved D. V lost 1 base and J lost 0, with 8 bases in between. This CDR3 has 15 amino acids. Germline V lookup: CDR1 SGHVS, CDR2 FNYEAQ. In DNA, the CDR3 is TGTGCCAGCAGCTTAGGACACCTGAGCACAGATACGCAGTATTTT. Protein: CASSLGHLSTDTQYF.